The 19 T cell receptor beta chains presented below share a single source sample, sequenced in a study of OX40 agonist ivuxolimab in advanced cancers. Profiled with immunoSEQ multiplex PCR; TCRdb holds only in-frame clones, not every one. Of about 64,000 clones in the sample, about four fifths were seen once. The sample was CD4+ or CD8+ T cells sorted from blood, taken in a trial of the OX40 agonist ivuxolimab. These receptors were obtained from an adult with an advanced solid tumor such as melanoma, head and neck, liver or kidney cancer.

J is TRBJ2-1 and V is TRBV5-1, with D possibly TRBD1 on 5 matching bases. Germline CDR1 SGHRS, CDR2 YFSETQ. The V end was cut by 4 bases, the J end by 8 bases, with 16 bases between. The CDR3 runs 14 residues. The CDR3 is CASSPGMGRDEQFF. The CDR3 nucleotides read TGCGCCAGCAGCCCAGGGATGGGTAGAGATGAGCAGTTCTTC.

The genes are TRBV5-1 and TRBJ2-3; TRBD2 matches at 7 bases. The CDR3 loop spans 15 amino acids. The germline CDR1 and CDR2 sequences are SGHRS and YFSETQ. V lost 2 bases, J lost 9 bases, and 12 bases stayed unmatched. The CDR3 DNA reads as TGCGCCAGCAGCTTAGCTGCGGGAGAGGGTCGGACGCAGTATTTT. This encodes CASSLAAGEGRTQYF.

The chain recombines TRBV7-9 with TRBJ1-1, with 7 bases matching TRBD1. The V gene end was trimmed by 4 bases and the J gene end by 1 base; junction bases not matched to a gene: 9. The germline V gene has CDR1 SEHNR and CDR2 FQNEAQ (reference sequence). The CDR3 totals 16 residues. Written as DNA, the CDR3 is TGTGCCAGCAGCTCCCTACGGGGACAGCCGAACACTGAAGCTTTCTTT. Protein product: CASSSLRGQPNTEAFF.

The chain recombines TRBV7-9 with TRBJ2-7; the match to TRBD1 covers 10 bases. The junction had 4 bases not matched to a gene; V was cut back by 2 bases and J by 3 bases. CDR3 length equals 15 residues. Germline-derived CDR1 and CDR2 are SEHNR and FQNEAQ (reference sequence). CDR3 coding DNA: TGTGCCAGCAGCTTAAACCGGGACAGGGGCTACGAGCAGTACTTC. This translates into CASSLNRDRGYEQYF.

The V call is TRBV5-5, the J call TRBJ2-1; D may be TRBD2 (6 bases). Germline lookup yields CDR1 SGHKS and CDR2 YYEKEE (reference sequence). V gave up 0 bases and J gave up 3 bases, with 13 bases separating them. The CDR3 sequence is 16 residues long. The CDR3 loop is CASSLVKAEGYNEQFF. In nucleotides, the CDR3 is TGTGCCAGCAGCTTGGTCAAGGCGGAGGGCTACAATGAGCAGTTCTTC. Filled out from reference TRBV5-5 and TRBJ2-1, the complete variable domain reads DAGVTQSPTHLIKTRGQQVTLRCSPISGHKSVSWYQQVLGQGPQFIFQYYEKEERGRGNFPDRFSARQFPNYSSELNVNALLLGDSALYLCASSLVKAEGYNEQFFGPGTRLTVL.

The chain is built from TRBV6-1 and TRBJ2-7; D may be TRBD1 (6 bases). The germline gives CDR1 MNHNS, CDR2 SASEGT. This CDR3 has 15 amino acids. Deletions cut 4 bases from V and 3 bases from J, with 16 bases between. The CDR3 DNA reads as TGTGCCAGCAGTGCCGGGACATTGTATCTCTACGAGCAGTACTTC. It codes for CASSAGTLYLYEQYF.

This chain links TRBV6-4 with TRBJ2-1; no clear D gene. V lost 5 bases and J 3 bases, leaving 8 bases between the germline ends. In germline, CDR1 is MRHNA, CDR2 SNTAGT. The CDR3 has 13 amino acids. The CDR3 region is CASSPDHYNEQFF. For the CDR3, the DNA is TGTGCCAGCAGTCCCGACCACTACAATGAGCAGTTCTTC.

This chain connects TRBV29-1 to TRBJ1-2; D perhaps matches TRBD1 (6 bases). Per germline, CDR1 SQVTM and CDR2 ANQGSEA. The CDR3 extends over 14 amino acids. The ends were cut back, 3 bases at V and 1 base at J, with 12 bases in the middle. As DNA, the CDR3 is TGCAGCGTTGACCCGGGACAATTTAACTATGGCTACACCTTC. Translated: CSVDPGQFNYGYTF.

In DNA, the CDR3 is TGTGCCAGCAGCTTAACGCCAAGGGACACCATATATTTT. Protein sequence: CASSLTPRDTIYF. V gene TRBV11-2 combines with J gene TRBJ1-3; D not resolved. CDR1 is SGHAT and CDR2 is FQNNGV in the germline V gene. The CDR3 contains 13 residues. Trimming cost V 2 bases and J 8 bases, with 10 bases left between them.

The V call is TRBV7-9, the J call TRBJ1-2; TRBD1 aligns across 8 bases. The CDR3 is 13 residues long. The ends lost 7 bases at V and 5 bases at J; junction bases unmatched: 6. Germline loops: CDR1 SEHNR, CDR2 FQNEAQ (reference sequence). In nucleotides, the CDR3 is TGTGCCAGCACCGGACAGGGACCGTATGGCTACACCTTC. Encoded protein: CASTGQGPYGYTF.

The rearrangement joins TRBV9 to TRBJ2-1; D is perhaps TRBD2 (6 bases). Germline V gives CDR1 SGDLS, CDR2 YYNGEE. CDR3 length equals 15 residues. Trimming pared 2 bases from V and 7 bases from J, leaving 16 bases between. The CDR3 DNA follows: TGTGCCAGCAGCGTGCGGGACTTTTCGACGAATGAGCAGTTCTTC. It specifies CASSVRDFSTNEQFF.

The chain combines TRBV9 with TRBJ2-3, with D possibly being TRBD1 (7 bases). Looked up from germline, CDR1 is SGDLS and CDR2 is YYNGEE. CDR3 length: 16 residues. V was shortened by 3 bases and J by 6 bases, with 20 bases between the two germline ends. In DNA form, the CDR3 reads TGTGCCAGCAGCGCCAGACAGGGAGGTTTTGGGGATACGCAGTATTTT. This encodes CASSARQGGFGDTQYF. Variable domain in full (rest from reference TRBV9 and TRBJ2-3): DSGVTQTPKHLITATGQRVTLRCSPRSGDLSVYWYQQSLDQGLQFLIQYYNGEERAKGNILERFSAQQFPDLHSELNLSSLELGDSALYFCASSARQGGFGDTQYFGPGTRLTVL.

The CDR3 nucleotides are TGTGCCAGCAGCTTAGGGGGATCCTCCTATAATTCACCCCTCCACTTT. As protein: CASSLGGSSYNSPLHF. The V gene is TRBV7-2, the J gene TRBJ1-6; the D is unclear. This CDR3 has 16 residues. The germline V gene has CDR1 SGHTA and CDR2 FQGNSA. V was trimmed by 1 base and J by 0 bases, leaving 7 bases between them.

This clone appeared once. The chain combines TRBV11-2 with TRBJ2-1, with no clear D. CDR1 and CDR2 from the germline V gene are SGHAT and FQNNGV. This CDR3 is built from 14 residues. The CDR3 is CATSQVAGYNEQFF. In DNA form, the CDR3 reads TGTGCAACCTCCCAGGTCGCTGGGTACAATGAGCAGTTCTTC.

The chain uses TRBV11-2 and TRBJ2-3; TRBD2 matches 9 bases. The trim removed 5 bases at V and 4 bases at J, leaving 10 bases unmatched. The V gene's germline CDR1 is SGHAT and CDR2 FQNNGV. The CDR3 runs 16 residues. The CDR3 DNA is TGTGCCAGCAGCCAAACCGGGGTAGCGGGAGCAGATACGCAGTATTTT. Translating it yields CASSQTGVAGADTQYF.

The genes are TRBV6-5 and TRBJ1-1; a possible D gene is TRBD1 (6 bases). Trimming left V 2 bases short and J 1 base short, with 14 bases between. The CDR3 is 16 amino acids. In germline, CDR1 is MNHEY, CDR2 SVGAGI. CDR3 region: CASSYISGTPNTEAFF. The DNA for the CDR3 is TGTGCCAGCAGTTACATATCAGGGACACCGAACACTGAAGCTTTCTTT.

The chain employs TRBV30 and TRBJ2-3, with D unclear. Germline V gene lookup returns CDR1 GTSNPN and CDR2 SVGIG (reference sequence). Trimming removed 2 bases at V and 0 bases at J, with 12 bases between. CDR3 length equals 15 residues. CDR3 sequence reads: CAWSRLDSSTDTQYF. The CDR3 bases are TGTGCCTGGAGTAGACTTGATTCTAGCACAGATACGCAGTATTTT.

The rearrangement uses TRBV7-2 and TRBJ2-1; 7 positions match TRBD2. The CDR3 has 16 residues. The germline gives CDR1 SGHTA, CDR2 FQGNSA. Trimming cost V 0 bases and J 3 bases; bases outside gene matches: 5. The CDR3, as DNA: TGTGCCAGCAGCTTAGCGCTAGCGGCGCACTACAATGAGCAGTTCTTC. Residues: CASSLALAAHYNEQFF.

This chain joins TRBV11-1 and TRBJ1-2; perhaps TRBD1 as D (5 bases). CDR1 and CDR2 (germline): SGHAT, FQDESV (reference sequence). V lost 5 bases and J lost 2, with 21 bases in between. The CDR3 extends over 17 amino acids. The CDR3 DNA reads TGTGCCAGCAGCCGCTCGAATGAGCAGGGTGGGAACTATGGCTACACCTTC. This gives the protein CASSRSNEQGGNYGYTF.